The 15 T cell receptor beta chains in this list originate from one sample, sequenced in a study of T cell responses to AZD1222 COVID-19 vaccine (dated by TCRdb to 2020 to 2022). The library was made by the immunoSEQ multiplex PCR assay. TCRdb's version of the immuneACCESS table is confined to in-frame rearrangements and falls short of the full clone set. An unresolved V gene accounts for under half of the shortfall where checked; the remainder is of unknown origin. The sample table shows about 160,000 clones, and approximately 87% are seen once. 4.3% of the sample goes to the ten largest clones. The time point label corresponds to: about 28 days (+/-7) after the second vaccine dose. Sample: peripheral blood, taken 28 days after the second AZD1222 dose. The receptors shown here come from an adult who received the AZD1222 COVID-19 vaccine.

The chain joins TRBV6-1 to TRBJ1-4; maybe TRBD1 (5 bases). The CDR3 contains 16 residues. CDR1 is MNHNS, CDR2 SASEGT, per germline. The V and J ends lost 0 bases and 3 bases respectively, with 11 bases between them. The CDR3 nucleotides read TGTGCCAGCAGTGAAGCATACGGGACGGCTAATGAAAAACTGTTTTTT. Translated, it gives CASSEAYGTANEKLFF.

The chain carries TRBV5-1 and TRBJ1-4, with D hard to call. Per the germline V gene, CDR1 is SGHRS and CDR2 is YFSETQ. The ends were cut back, 2 bases at V and 8 bases at J, with 10 bases in the middle. The CDR3 extends over 13 amino acids. CDR3 bases: TGCGCCAGCAGCTTTGCAGTGGAGGAAAAACTGTTTTTT. This gives the protein CASSFAVEEKLFF.

V is TRBV2 and J is TRBJ2-3; the match to TRBD2 covers 12 bases. The CDR3 is 19 residues long. The V gene end was trimmed by 5 bases and the J gene end by 2 bases; junction bases not matched to a gene: 14. Germline CDR1 reads SNHLY; CDR2 reads FYNNEI. The CDR3 is CASSRFPMLAGGNTDTQYF. DNA of the CDR3: TGTGCCAGCAGTCGTTTTCCAATGCTAGCGGGGGGGAACACAGATACGCAGTATTTT.

This chain joins TRBV18 and TRBJ1-3; D remains unclear. The CDR3 consists of 16 residues. CDR1 KGHSH and CDR2 LQKENI come from the germline V gene. V was trimmed by 1 base and J by 0 bases, leaving 10 bases between them. DNA of the CDR3: TGTGCCAGCTCACCACGCGCGTTGGCCTCTGGAAACACCATATATTTT. This translates into CASSPRALASGNTIYF.

This clone was seen once. The rearrangement uses TRBV6-5 and TRBJ1-1, with D possibly matching TRBD1 (5 bases). The V end was cut by 11 bases, the J end by 8 bases, with 12 bases between. This CDR3 has 10 amino acids. Germline V gives CDR1 MNHEY, CDR2 SVGAGI. The CDR3 DNA sequence: TGTGCCTGCCGGAGGGACGAAGCTTTCTTT. It specifies CACRRDEAFF.

The rearrangement uses TRBV5-1 and TRBJ1-2; TRBD1 matches 7 bases. The V gene's germline CDR1 is SGHRS and CDR2 YFSETQ. Trimming at V came to 4 bases and at J to 5 bases, leaving 11 bases not matched to a gene. The CDR3 consists of 15 residues. The CDR3 loop is CASSPETGLAYGYTF. CDR3 coding DNA: TGCGCCAGCAGCCCTGAGACAGGGCTAGCATATGGCTACACCTTC.

This rearrangement joins TRBV30 to TRBJ1-2, with D perhaps matching TRBD1 (6 bases). The CDR3 is 14 amino acids. Trimming shortened V by 0 bases and J by 1 base, and 9 bases separated the two germline ends. The V gene's germline CDR1 is GTSNPN and CDR2 SVGIG (reference sequence). CDR3 sequence reads: CAWSVQGYNYGYTF. Written as DNA, the CDR3 is TGTGCCTGGAGTGTACAGGGTTATAACTATGGCTACACCTTC.

The chain recombines TRBV6-2 or TRBV6-3 with TRBJ2-1; D not certain. Germline V gene sequence: CDR1 MNHEY, CDR2 SVGEGT. The CDR3 has 15 residues. The ends were cut back, 3 bases at V and 0 bases at J, with 9 bases in the middle. DNA of the CDR3: TGTGCCAGCAGTTATATGAGCCCCTCCTACAATGAGCAGTTCTTC. This gives the protein CASSYMSPSYNEQFF.

This clone appeared a few times. The chain couples TRBV7-9 to TRBJ2-5; D gene ambiguous. Between the trimmed V and J ends, which lost 0 bases and 4 bases, there was a span of 6 bases. Germline V gene lookup returns CDR1 SEHNR and CDR2 FQNEAQ (reference sequence). The CDR3 has 13 amino acids. The CDR3 protein is CASSLAAAETQYF. The CDR3 DNA reads TGTGCCAGCAGCTTAGCGGCAGCAGAGACCCAGTACTTC. Using reference TRBV7-9 and TRBJ2-5 for the parts outside the CDR3, the full variable domain is DTGVSQNPRHKITKRGQNVTFRCDPISEHNRLYWYRQTLGQGPEFLTYFQNEAQLEKSRLLSDRFSAERPKGSFSTLEIQRTEQGDSAMYLCASSLAAAETQYFGPGTRLLVL.

V usage is TRBV18 and J usage is TRBJ1-3; 10 nucleotides match TRBD1. Germline V CDR1 and CDR2: KGHSH, LQKENI. The CDR3 length is 18 residues. Trimming at V came to 2 bases and at J to 0 bases, leaving 7 bases not matched to a gene. CDR3 residues: CASSPTPGQGYSGNTIYF. The CDR3, as DNA: TGTGCCAGCTCACCAACCCCGGGACAGGGGTACTCTGGAAACACCATATATTTT.

This rearrangement joins TRBV12-3 or TRBV12-4 to TRBJ2-1; 8 nucleotides align to TRBD2. The ends lost 6 bases at V and 9 bases at J; junction bases unmatched: 7. The CDR3 loop spans 13 amino acids. The CDR3 region is CASRFSGASEQFF. In nucleotides, the CDR3 is TGTGCCAGCAGGTTTAGCGGGGCCTCTGAGCAGTTCTTC.

The chain has TRBV5-8 and TRBJ1-5, with no clear D. Germline V gene lookup returns CDR1 SGHTS and CDR2 YDEGEE. The CDR3 contains 13 residues. With 4 bases removed from V and 4 bases from J, the gap between germline ends came to 9 bases. In DNA form, the CDR3 reads TGTGCCAGCAGCCGTGTTTCAAATCAGCCCCAGCATTTT. Translated: CASSRVSNQPQHF.

This chain connects TRBV5-3 to TRBJ1-2, with D tentatively TRBD1 (6 bases). TRBV5-3 is reported as an ORF; its role is uncertain. Trimming removed 2 bases from V and 1 base from J, with 15 bases in between. CDR3 length: 16 amino acids. In nucleotides, the CDR3 is TGTGCCAGAAGCTTTCGACAGGTCTATTATAACTATGGCTACACCTTC. Protein: CARSFRQVYYNYGYTF.

V and J are TRBV4-3 and TRBJ1-1, with a weak D call TRBD1 (5 bases). This CDR3 region has 12 residues. V gave up 5 bases and J gave up 1 base, with 5 bases separating them. CDR1 is LGHNA, CDR2 YSLEER, per germline. The DNA of the CDR3 is TGCGCCAGCAGCAGGGGGAACACTGAAGCTTTCTTT. Translated, it gives CASSRGNTEAFF.

CDR3 sequence (DNA): TGTGCCAGCAGTAGGGACAGTGGGACCCGTCAGCCCCAGCATTTT. It codes for CASSRDSGTRQPQHF. The V and J genes are TRBV6-5 and TRBJ1-5; 7 nucleotides align to TRBD1. Germline V gives CDR1 MNHEY, CDR2 SVGAGI. Trimming removed 5 bases from V and 6 bases from J; junction bases left unmatched: 10. The CDR3 runs 15 residues.